This TCR beta chain was identified during a study of shared clonotypes between healthy human individuals. The repertoire was sequenced with immunoSEQ multiplex PCR; TCRdb's copy has only in-frame clones and lacks some. The sample has 1 million to 1.3 million clones; about four fifths are singletons. This CDR3 has 16 amino acids. Germline CDR1 and CDR2: SGHNT and YYREEE (reference sequence). V was shortened by 4 bases and J by 0 bases, with 17 bases between the two germline ends. The clonotype was recovered from a man younger than 35 in good health. Some clones in this sample may be carry-over from other donors' samples. The sample comprised memory CD4+ T cells from PBMCs. Subset reported: CD45RA-negative fraction. V is TRBV5-4 and J is TRBJ2-7; TRBD1 is a possible D gene (6 bases). CDR3: CASSPRGQGSSYEQYF. As DNA, the CDR3 is TGTGCCAGCAGCCCCCGCGGGCAGGGGAGCTCCTACGAGCAGTACTTC.